The present TCR beta chain was sequenced within a study of cytomegalovirus exposure and HLA in healthy donors. Trimming took 7 bases from V and 9 from J, leaving 10 bases between them. Germline CDR1 and CDR2: SNHLY and FYNNEI. This CDR3 is built from 10 residues. The assay was immunoSEQ multiplex PCR, and TCRdb's table has in-frame clones only and misses some. The sample consists of 300,000 to 400,000 clones, approximately 85% of them appearing once. The table lists this clone with a few counts. Its specificity is unknown. Study-level points and caveats: Reportedly, diagnosis of cytomegalovirus status by the classifier showed high specificity and sensitivity. The study labeled about 160 TCR beta chains cytomegalovirus-associated.

This sequence originates from a man aged 25-45 years in good health and CMV-seronegative. Material: PBMCs. The gene calls are TRBV2 and TRBJ2-7; possibly TRBD2 for D (5 bases). The CDR3 nucleotides read TGTGCCAGCACGGGGAGAGGGCAGTACTTC. Translating gives CASTGRGQYF. The variable domain in full, completed from reference TRBV2 and TRBJ2-7, reads EPEVTQTPSHQVTQMGQEVILRCVPISNHLYFYWYRQILGQKVEFLVSFYNNEISEKSEIFDDQFSVERPDGSNFTLKIRSTKLEDSAMYFCASTGRGQYFGPGTRLTVT.